This TCR beta chain emerged from a study of identical twins. Study observations and caveats: Weaker excess twin sharing was observed in beta out-of-frame sequences.

TCRdb redid the calling of the 5' RACE reads with MiXCR, one entry per CDR3 protein. In the table there are around 680,000 distinct CDR3 sequences, roughly 8% of which are singletons. This clonotype occurred many times. The antigen is unknown. These records were also assigned to another study, of yellow fever vaccine responses in identical twins.

The clonotype was recovered from a woman between 18 and 29 years old in good health. The material sequenced was PBMCs.

CDR3 bases: TGCAGCGCGGCGCAGGGGGGGCCCTACGAGCAGTACTTC. Residues: CSAAQGGPYEQYF. The V gene is TRBV29-1, the J gene TRBJ2-7; D tentatively fits TRBD1 or TRBD2 (7 bases each). V was trimmed by 7 bases and J by 2 bases, leaving 15 bases between them. The CDR3 is 13 residues long. In germline, CDR1 is SQVTM, CDR2 ANQGSEA.